Below, 26 T cell receptor beta chains from the same sample are listed, as sequenced in a study of blood T cell repertoires in COVID-19. Assay used: immunoSEQ multiplex PCR; TCRdb lists only in-frame clones, some missing. Of approximately 260,000 clones listed, roughly 80% are singletons. Sequencing used PBMCs or T cells enriched from blood (not recorded which). These TCRs come from a man aged 45-65 years who had recovered from COVID-19.

This sequence joins TRBV20-1 and TRBJ2-7, with D possibly being TRBD2 (7 bases). The CDR3 is made up of 11 amino acids. CDR1 and CDR2 from the germline V gene are DFQATT and SNEGSKA (reference sequence). The CDR3 DNA reads as TGCAGGGCCGGGGGGCCGAGTGAGCAGTACTTC. It specifies CRAGGPSEQYF.

V is TRBV7-2 and J is TRBJ1-4; 9 bases fit TRBD1. CDR1 and CDR2 (germline): SGHTA, FQGNSA. The CDR3 has 14 amino acids. After removal of 5 bases from V and 7 bases from J, the junction contained 5 bases not matched to a gene. In nucleotides, the CDR3 is TGTGCCAGCAGCGCCCGGGGACAGGGTGAAAAACTGTTTTTT. It encodes CASSARGQGEKLFF.

The chain uses TRBV15 and TRBJ2-2; 9 positions match TRBD1. Germline V lookup: CDR1 LNHNV, CDR2 YYDKDF (reference sequence). V was pared by 1 base and J by 5 bases, with 2 bases of the junction left unmatched. This CDR3 region has 15 residues. CDR3: CATSRGDRVTGELFF. DNA of the CDR3: TGTGCCACCAGCAGAGGGGACAGGGTGACCGGGGAGCTGTTTTTT.

This clone was recorded a few times. This rearrangement joins TRBV19 to TRBJ2-7; D gene unclear. Germline lookup yields CDR1 LNHDA and CDR2 SQIVND (reference sequence). The CDR3 runs 13 residues. Trimming pared 10 bases from V and 0 bases from J, leaving 13 bases between. CDR3: CATSRGVSYEQYF. CDR3 nucleotide sequence: TGTGCCACCTCACGAGGTGTCTCCTACGAGCAGTACTTC.

The chain links TRBV5-6 to TRBJ1-1; 7 bases match TRBD1. Germline CDR1 is SGHDT and CDR2 is YYEEEE. This CDR3 is 14 amino acids long. V dropped 3 bases and J dropped 1; count of bases not matched to a gene: 3. CDR3 in DNA: TGTGCCAGCAGCTCTGGACAGGCGAACACTGAAGCTTTCTTT. Protein product: CASSSGQANTEAFF.

V is TRBV28 and J is TRBJ1-4, with 10 bases matching TRBD1. Germline V gene sequence: CDR1 MDHEN, CDR2 SYDVKM. V was pared by 2 bases and J by 8 bases, with 5 bases of the junction left unmatched. The CDR3 consists of 15 residues. Here the CDR3 reads CASSLPGTGAEKLFF. The CDR3 coding sequence is TGTGCCAGCAGTTTACCCGGGACAGGGGCCGAAAAACTGTTTTTT.

This chain uses TRBV19 with TRBJ1-5; D not resolved. The CDR3 totals 14 residues. The germline V and J ends were trimmed by 4 bases and 2 bases, with 9 bases remaining between them. The germline V gene encodes CDR1 LNHDA and CDR2 SQIVND (reference sequence). The CDR3 DNA reads as TGTGCCAGTAGTACGTTTAGTGGCAATCAGCCCCAGCATTTT. It codes for CASSTFSGNQPQHF. Complete variable domain (other parts from reference TRBV19 and TRBJ1-5): DGGITQSPKYLFRKEGQNVTLSCEQNLNHDAMYWYRQDPGQGLRLIYYSQIVNDFQKGDIAEGYSVSREKKESFPLTVTSAQKNPTAFYLCASSTFSGNQPQHFGDGTRLSIL.

This clone was seen only a few times. The rearrangement uses TRBV5-6 and TRBJ2-5; 12 bases agree with TRBD2. The CDR3 runs to 16 residues. V gave up 1 base and J gave up 4 bases; unmatched junction bases: 5. Germline V gene sequence: CDR1 SGHDT, CDR2 YYEEEE. DNA of the CDR3: TGTGCCAGCAGCTTGACTAGCGGGGGGATCCCAGAGACCCAGTACTTC. Translating gives CASSLTSGGIPETQYF.

The V and J genes are TRBV29-1 and TRBJ1-5, with D unresolved. Trimming took off 5 bases at V and 3 bases at J, with 17 bases between the two ends. CDR1 SQVTM and CDR2 ANQGSEA come from the germline V gene. There are 15 residues in the CDR3. DNA for the CDR3: TGCAGCGTTCTGCGGGGTCGGATATTCAATCAGCCCCAGCATTTT. This translates into CSVLRGRIFNQPQHF.

The gene calls are TRBV7-3 and TRBJ2-5, with a tentative D call TRBD2 (6 bases). The CDR3 spans 13 residues. V lost 2 bases to trimming and J lost 5 bases, with 9 bases between them. CDR1 and CDR2 (germline): SGHTA, FQGTGA. DNA of the CDR3: TGTGCCAGCAGCTTAGTTGGGGGGGAGACCCAGTACTTC. Translated, it gives CASSLVGGETQYF.

The rearrangement links TRBV14 to TRBJ2-3, with D possibly matching TRBD2 (6 bases). With 5 bases removed from V and 10 bases from J, the gap between germline ends came to 19 bases. Germline CDR1 is SGHDN and CDR2 is FVKESK. CDR3 length equals 14 residues. CDR3: CASSSTGRRDAQYF. DNA for the CDR3: TGTGCCAGCAGCTCGACGGGGAGGAGGGATGCGCAGTATTTT. Full variable domain (rest looked up from reference TRBV14 and TRBJ2-3): EAGVTQFPSHSVIEKGQTVTLRCDPISGHDNLYWYRRVMGKEIKFLLHFVKESKQDESGMPNNRFLAERTGGTYSTLKVQPAELEDSGVYFCASSSTGRRDAQYFGPGTRLTVL.

The chain joins TRBV5-5 to TRBJ1-2; 8 bases map to TRBD1. The CDR3 has 14 amino acids. V dropped 0 bases and J dropped 5; count of bases not matched to a gene: 3. CDR1 and CDR2 from the germline V gene are SGHKS and YYEKEE (reference sequence). The CDR3 region is CASSLAGTGYGYTF. CDR3 coding DNA: TGTGCCAGCAGCTTGGCCGGGACAGGATATGGCTACACCTTC.

CDR3 residues: CASSLPSRGAEAFF. The DNA of the CDR3 is TGTGCCAGCAGCTTACCGTCCAGGGGGGCTGAAGCTTTCTTT. The chain is built from TRBV11-2 and TRBJ1-1, with TRBD1 identical over 7 bases. Germline assignment: CDR1 SGHAT and CDR2 FQNNGV. V shed 2 bases, J shed 6 bases, and the junction held 6 bases outside the gene matches. The length of the CDR3 is 14 residues.

The V and J genes are TRBV12-3 or TRBV12-4 and TRBJ1-3, with 10 bases aligning to TRBD1. The CDR3 loop spans 12 amino acids. Trimming at V came to 8 bases and at J to 9 bases, leaving 4 bases not matched to a gene. The DNA for the CDR3 is TGTGCCAGCGGACAGGGGGGCGGCACCATATATTTT. Its protein product is CASGQGGGTIYF.

This clone was seen just once. The CDR3 reads CASSPRQGSTDTQYF. The CDR3 bases are TGTGCCAGCAGCCCACGACAGGGATCCACAGATACGCAGTATTTT. V is TRBV7-2 and J is TRBJ2-3, with TRBD1 matching over 7 bases. The CDR3 consists of 15 residues. V trimming: 5 bases; J trimming: 2 bases; junction bases outside the gene matches: 7. The germline V gene has CDR1 SGHTA and CDR2 FQGNSA.

This clone was found a few times. The chain joins TRBV6-5 to TRBJ1-1, with D hard to call. The CDR3 runs 14 residues. V was clipped by 0 bases and J by 2 bases, with 7 bases between them. In germline, CDR1 is MNHEY, CDR2 SVGAGI. This CDR3 is CASSYSTGNTEAFF. The DNA of the CDR3 is TGTGCCAGCAGTTACTCGACGGGTAACACTGAAGCTTTCTTT.

The genes are TRBV18 and TRBJ2-4; D is uncertain. CDR3 size: 16 residues. The germline V gene encodes CDR1 KGHSH and CDR2 LQKENI. V lost 0 bases, J lost 1 base, and 10 bases lay in between. CDR3 protein: CASSPPLSEAKNIQYF. In DNA, the CDR3 is TGTGCCAGCTCACCACCCCTTTCGGAGGCCAAAAACATTCAGTACTTC.

J is TRBJ2-1 and V is TRBV5-4; TRBD2 agrees at 10 bases. With 4 bases clipped from V and 8 bases from J, the junction kept 3 bases outside the gene matches. Germline CDR1 and CDR2: SGHNT and YYREEE (reference sequence). The length of the CDR3 is 13 residues. CDR3 coding DNA: TGTGCCAGCAGCCTAGCGGGAGCTCATGAGCAGTTCTTC. Encoded protein: CASSLAGAHEQFF.

CDR3 protein: CASSPPRTVMNTEAFF. CDR3 nucleotide sequence: TGTGCCAGCTCACCACCCCGGACAGTTATGAACACTGAAGCTTTCTTT. The chain uses TRBV18 and TRBJ1-1; possibly TRBD1 for D (6 bases). This CDR3 is built from 16 residues. CDR1 KGHSH and CDR2 LQKENI come from the germline V gene. Trimming stripped 0 bases from V and 0 bases from J, with 11 bases between.

This chain connects TRBV6-1 to TRBJ2-7, with D perhaps matching TRBD2 (6 bases). CDR1 and CDR2 (germline): MNHNS, SASEGT. V was pared by 1 base and J by 7 bases, with 8 bases between. This CDR3 spans 12 amino acids. The CDR3 here is CASSEVRGEQYF. The CDR3 bases are TGTGCCAGCAGTGAAGTTCGGGGGGAGCAGTACTTC.

The chain is built from TRBV12-3 or TRBV12-4 and TRBJ2-3, with 14 bases that match TRBD2. The CDR3 runs 13 residues. With V trimmed by 5 bases and J by 9 bases, 1 base remained unmatched. CDR3 in amino acids: CASSRTSGGTQYF. The CDR3 DNA reads as TGTGCCAGCAGTCGGACTAGCGGGGGGACGCAGTATTTT.

The chain is built from TRBV11-2 and TRBJ1-2; D is undetermined. This CDR3 is built from 18 residues. CDR1 is SGHAT and CDR2 is FQNNGV in the germline V gene. V was clipped by 5 bases and J by 1 base, with 23 bases between them. The CDR3 loop reads CASSLVSGFLSLNYGYTF. The CDR3 nucleotides are TGTGCCAGCAGCCTCGTCAGCGGCTTTCTGTCCCTTAACTATGGCTACACCTTC.

The chain uses TRBV6-2 or TRBV6-3 and TRBJ2-3; no firm D call. The CDR3 covers 13 residues. Germline CDR1 and CDR2: MNHEY and SVGEGT. Between the trimmed V and J ends, which lost 5 bases and 11 bases, there was a span of 17 bases. In DNA, the CDR3 is TGTGCCAGCAGTCCAAACCACGGCCTAGGGCAGTATTTT. Translated, it gives CASSPNHGLGQYF.

A few counts support this clone. The V gene is TRBV24-1, the J gene TRBJ2-2, with D unresolved. This CDR3 is built from 19 residues. V was clipped by 1 base and J by 4 bases, with 21 bases between them. The germline CDR1 and CDR2 sequences are KGHDR and SFDVKD. The CDR3 spells CATSDFSLPWVSGTGELFF. In nucleotides, the CDR3 is TGTGCCACCAGTGATTTTTCGTTGCCTTGGGTCTCGGGCACCGGGGAGCTGTTTTTT.

J is TRBJ1-4 and V is TRBV5-1; D is unresolved. V dropped 7 bases and J dropped 5 bases, with 9 bases sitting between them. This CDR3 contains 12 residues. Germline CDR1 is SGHRS and CDR2 is YFSETQ. CDR3 protein: CASFAGNEKLFF. DNA for the CDR3: TGCGCCAGCTTCGCGGGGAATGAAAAACTGTTTTTT.

The chain couples TRBV4-1 to TRBJ2-1; D gene uncertain. Trimming cost V 1 base and J 6 bases, with 10 bases left between them. The germline V gene has CDR1 MGHRA and CDR2 YSYEKL. This CDR3 has 14 amino acids. The CDR3, as DNA: TGCGCCAGCAGCCAAGTCCAGGCGACCAATGAGCAGTTCTTC. Amino acids: CASSQVQATNEQFF.